The table lists the clone carrying this T cell receptor beta chain with a count of one. Genomic DNA acted as the template from which TCR beta VDJ combination and CDR3 sequence profiling were carried out. MiXCR, applied by TCRdb to the reads, yields one record per CDR3 protein. The table has about 210,000 distinct CDR3 sequences, under 65% seen once. The data originate from a study of CD8+CD57+ T cells in acquired aplastic anemia. For the study at large: DNA recovered from sorted CD4+ and CD8+ cells had a mean of approximately 3.2 ug. Reads per healthy sample averaged approximately 10 million (CD4+) and 11.0 million (CD8+).

The source is a human donor in good health. Sequencing input: sorted CD4+, CD8+, or CD8+CD57+ T cells (not recorded which) from PBMCs.

The CDR3 loop is CATSRGRWGSNQPQHF. Written as DNA, the CDR3 is TGTGCCACCAGCAGAGGGAGATGGGGGTCAAATCAGCCCCAGCATTTT. This chain joins TRBV15 and TRBJ1-5; a weak D match, TRBD1 (5 bases). The CDR3 loop spans 16 amino acids. Trimming pared 1 base from V and 4 bases from J, leaving 14 bases between. The germline V gene has CDR1 LNHNV and CDR2 YYDKDF (reference sequence).